This T cell receptor beta chain comes out of a study of cytomegalovirus exposure and HLA in healthy donors. Findings and limits, study-wide: In an earlier analysis, in about 530 donors, most V segments appeared productive either ~87% or ~30% of the time. In a later analysis, HLA-associated TCR beta chains were more clonally expanded than equally common others. A few chains tied to CMV proved CMV antigen-specific in vitro. An observed cluster of highly shared sequence variants was recorded as a likely sequencing artifact.

In regard to this clone: The target antigen is unknown.

The PCR made use of 60 Vbeta and 13 Jbeta primers. The protocol was immunoSEQ multiplex PCR, while the TCRdb copy is restricted to in-frame clones and leaves out a portion. This sample has about 160,000 clones; about 79% occur once, and the top ten carry about 1%. The CDR3 totals 19 residues. Germline V CDR1 and CDR2: MNHEY, SMNVEV (reference sequence). V was pared by 5 bases and J by 0 bases, with 18 bases of the junction left unmatched. This TCR came from a woman aged 45-65 years in good health and CMV-seropositive. Sequencing was done on a sample of PBMCs. This rearrangement joins TRBV27 to TRBJ2-5; 7 nucleotides line up with TRBD1. Here the CDR3 DNA reads TGTGCCAGCAGTCCCGATCCCACAGGGGTCGTTCTTTACCAAGAGACCCAGTACTTC. Translating gives CASSPDPTGVVLYQETQYF.